Following are 5 T cell receptor beta chains from one sample sequenced in a study of PD-1 blockade in classical Hodgkin lymphoma. The time point was: cycle 4 day 1 (C4D1), after 6 weeks of nivolumab. Relapse after autologous stem cell transplantation occurred in every patient, and brentuximab vedotin exposure varied. TCRdb's copy holds only in-frame clones and misses some; the assay was immunoSEQ multiplex PCR. The repertoire holds roughly 46,000 clones, with around four fifths as singletons. This specimen consisted of peripheral blood mononuclear cells (PBMCs), obtained before the fourth cycle of nivolumab. The receptors originated from a human donor with classical Hodgkin lymphoma.

This chain connects TRBV5-1 to TRBJ2-4, with 8 bases that match TRBD2. Trimming removed 1 base from V and 7 bases from J; junction bases left unmatched: 7. Germline V gives CDR1 SGHRS, CDR2 YFSETQ. CDR3 length equals 15 residues. CDR3 nucleotide sequence: TGCGCCAGCAGCTTGAGCCTAGCGGGTAATAACATTCAGTACTTC. Its translation is CASSLSLAGNNIQYF.

V gene TRBV28 combines with J gene TRBJ2-2; D not certain. The CDR3 has 12 amino acids. Germline V CDR1 and CDR2: MDHEN, SYDVKM. Trimming took off 6 bases at V and 1 base at J, with 3 bases between the two ends. CDR3 sequence (DNA): TGTGCCAGCAGGGAGAACACCGGGGAGCTGTTTTTT. Protein product: CASRENTGELFF.

This chain joins TRBV19 and TRBJ1-2; D is unclear. Between the trimmed V and J ends, which lost 4 bases and 4 bases, there was a span of 4 bases. Germline CDR1 reads LNHDA; CDR2 reads SQIVND (reference sequence). CDR3 length: 11 amino acids. The CDR3 DNA is TGTGCCAGTAGTAACCGCTATGGCTACACCTTC. Translation: CASSNRYGYTF.

This rearrangement joins TRBV6-4 to TRBJ2-2; D tentatively fits TRBD1 or TRBD2 (6 bases each). Germline values: CDR1 MRHNA, CDR2 SNTAGT. Trimming removed 3 bases at V and 5 bases at J, with 10 bases between. The CDR3 extends over 14 amino acids. CDR3 protein: CASSERGDTGELFF. The CDR3 DNA is TGTGCCAGCAGTGAGAGGGGGGATACCGGGGAGCTGTTTTTT.

V gene TRBV5-3 combines with J gene TRBJ2-4; D remains ambiguous. TRBV5-3 has ORF status, its function being uncertain. This CDR3 spans 16 amino acids. The ends were cut back, 4 bases at V and 0 bases at J, with 14 bases in the middle. CDR3 protein: CARSPPPVLAKNIQYF. The CDR3 nucleotides read TGTGCCAGAAGCCCTCCACCAGTCCTAGCCAAAAACATTCAGTACTTC.